The T cell receptor (beta chain) described here comes from a study of shared clonotypes between healthy human individuals. Study-level background: The donor group consisted of two women and three men, aged 18 to 49.

Comments on this clone: The antigen is undetermined. The sample contains more than one DNA sequence encoding this CDR3.

From germline, CDR1 is SGHRS and CDR2 YFSETQ. V dropped 4 bases and J dropped 6; count of bases not matched to a gene: 7. There are 14 residues in the CDR3. Clones were read by immunoSEQ multiplex PCR, and TCRdb kept only the in-frame ones, dropping some. The table lists 2 million to 2.5 million clones, 80% to 95% of them singletons, with 0.36% in the top ten. Study outcomes and limitations: All-four-donor shared clonotypes had higher generation probabilities than non-shared clonotypes did.

This receptor was taken from a man aged 18 to 29 in good health. Some clones in this sample may be carry-over from other donors' samples. The sequenced sample consisted of naive CD4+ T cells from PBMCs. The subset denotes: CD45RA+ positively selected. This chain connects TRBV5-1 to TRBJ2-7, with TRBD1 matching 10 bases. This CDR3 is CASSPTGGAGEQYF. The CDR3 nucleotides read TGCGCCAGCAGCCCGACAGGGGGCGCGGGCGAGCAGTACTTC.